This is a list of T cell receptor beta chains from one sample in a study of response to subunit inactivated influenza vaccine. TCRdb independently ran MiXCR on the RT-PCR reads; one entry per CDR3 protein. The data contain more than 400,000 distinct CDR3 sequences, 6% to 9% of them singletons. The sequences come from PBMCs from blood, collected 23 months after vaccination. The receptors were gathered from a man aged 45 to 75 who received an inactivated influenza vaccine. Both conserved end residues are part of each CDR3. Fields, in order: clone size, V gene, CDR3 protein. Size is omitted from some rows. Given values are once, few, many or a class for expanded clones.

abundance: few; v_gene: TRBV6-1; CDR3aa: CASSEFGVGETQYF
abundance: few; v_gene: TRBV5-1; CDR3aa: CASSEGQIGTEAFF
abundance: many; v_gene: TRBV5-1; CDR3aa: CASSLDSQANYGYTF
abundance: .; v_gene: TRBV28; CDR3aa: CASSPGTPNQPQHF
abundance: few; v_gene: TRBV4-3; CDR3aa: CASSQDRPLGYTGELFF
abundance: .; v_gene: TRBV12-3/TRBV12-4; CDR3aa: CASSFGGGGGELFF
abundance: few; v_gene: TRBV3-1; CDR3aa: CASSPSVTLGEQYF
abundance: .; v_gene: TRBV4-2; CDR3aa: CASSQDRVEGSGELFF
abundance: .; v_gene: TRBV6-2/TRBV6-3; CDR3aa: CASSPGRAYGYTF
abundance: .; v_gene: TRBV11-3; CDR3aa: CASSTRLDTGELFF
abundance: few; v_gene: TRBV4-3; CDR3aa: CASSRGVGVGANVLTF
abundance: many; v_gene: TRBV6-1; CDR3aa: CASRKDSFYNEQFF
abundance: many; v_gene: TRBV5-1; CDR3aa: CASSLDSGHNQPQHF